Below are 10 T cell receptor beta chains sequenced from a single sample in a study of blood T cell repertoires in COVID-19. TCRdb keeps only in-frame clones here, not all; method: immunoSEQ multiplex PCR. This table holds fewer than 350,000 clones, about 89% found once. The sample consisted of peripheral blood. The source of these receptors is a woman between 45 and 65 years old who had recovered from COVID-19.

Here the CDR3 reads CASRFGQGTEAFF. The CDR3 nucleotides read TGTGCCAGCAGATTCGGACAGGGGACTGAAGCTTTCTTT. The chain combines TRBV6-5 with TRBJ1-1; 9 bases match TRBD1. The V and J ends lost 6 bases and 5 bases, in that order; junction bases with no gene match: 4. The CDR3 sequence is 13 residues long. Germline loops: CDR1 MNHEY, CDR2 SVGAGI.

This clone occurred once. The chain uses TRBV9 and TRBJ1-1; TRBD1 aligns across 8 bases. J lost 3 bases, V lost 3 bases, and 16 bases had no gene match. The length of the CDR3 is 18 residues. Germline V gene data show CDR1 as SGDLS and CDR2 as YYNGEE. CDR3 DNA sequence: TGTGCCAGCAGCGGTGTCGGGATCAGGGGGCAAGCTGACACTGAAGCTTTCTTT. This codes for CASSGVGIRGQADTEAFF. The whole variable domain, filled in from reference TRBV9 and TRBJ1-1, reads DSGVTQTPKHLITATGQRVTLRCSPRSGDLSVYWYQQSLDQGLQFLIQYYNGEERAKGNILERFSAQQFPDLHSELNLSSLELGDSALYFCASSGVGIRGQADTEAFFGQGTRLTVV.

The chain combines TRBV11-1 with TRBJ2-7; D may be TRBD1 (6 bases). Per the germline V gene, CDR1 is SGHAT and CDR2 is FQDESV (reference sequence). Trimming took off 3 bases at V and 7 bases at J, with 16 bases between the two ends. The CDR3 runs 14 residues. The CDR3 protein is CASSFRDTLREQYF. The DNA of the CDR3 is TGTGCCAGCAGCTTCCGGGACACCCTTCGTGAGCAGTACTTC.

The chain recombines TRBV19 with TRBJ1-5, with D possibly being TRBD1 (5 bases). The V gene lost 4 bases and the J gene lost 6 bases, with 13 bases spanning the gap. The CDR3 is made up of 14 amino acids. Germline values: CDR1 LNHDA, CDR2 SQIVND (reference sequence). The DNA for the CDR3 is TGTGCCAGTAGTACGACGACAGACCTTCAGCCCCAGCATTTT. As protein: CASSTTTDLQPQHF. The full variable domain, its missing parts supplied by reference TRBV19 and TRBJ1-5, is DGGITQSPKYLFRKEGQNVTLSCEQNLNHDAMYWYRQDPGQGLRLIYYSQIVNDFQKGDIAEGYSVSREKKESFPLTVTSAQKNPTAFYLCASSTTTDLQPQHFGDGTRLSIL.

This rearrangement joins TRBV3-1 (or the pseudogene TRBV3-2) to TRBJ2-1, with TRBD2 matching 11 bases. The CDR3 has 17 amino acids. V shed 0 bases, J shed 6 bases, and the junction held 7 bases outside the gene matches. Germline values: CDR1 LGHDT, CDR2 YNNKEL (reference sequence). The CDR3 DNA reads TGTGCCAGCAGCCAAGATCGGATTAGCGGGGGGGGCAATGAGCAGTTCTTC. Translation: CASSQDRISGGGNEQFF.

The rearrangement links TRBV9 to TRBJ2-3; no clear D. V shed 1 base and J shed 1 base, with 10 bases lying between them. Germline CDR1 is SGDLS and CDR2 is YYNGEE. The CDR3 length is 15 residues. CDR3 coding DNA: TGTGCCAGCAGCGTAAGCGCGTTAGGCACAGATACGCAGTATTTT. It codes for CASSVSALGTDTQYF.

The sample holds one count of this clone. The chain employs TRBV3-1 (or the pseudogene TRBV3-2) and TRBJ1-1; D may be TRBD1 (6 bases). The CDR3 covers 14 residues. The germline CDR1 and CDR2 sequences are LGHDT and YNNKEL (reference sequence). V was cut by 4 bases and J by 4 bases, with 13 bases left in between. The CDR3 nucleotides are TGTGCCAGCAGCCCCCTGGCCAGGGGCACTGAAGCTTTCTTT. This encodes CASSPLARGTEAFF.

This clone was recorded only once. The V call is TRBV19, the J call TRBJ2-1; 9 bases match TRBD1. The CDR3 runs to 14 residues. V gave up 4 bases and J gave up 7 bases; unmatched junction bases: 5. From germline, CDR1 is LNHDA and CDR2 SQIVND (reference sequence). CDR3 nucleotides: TGTGCCAGTAGTAAGGACAGGGGATGGAATGAGCAGTTCTTC. It encodes CASSKDRGWNEQFF.

The rearrangement links TRBV28 to TRBJ1-1, with 7 bases fitting TRBD1. CDR1 is MDHEN, CDR2 SYDVKM, per germline. CDR3 length: 14 residues. J gave up 1 base and V 7 bases, and 6 bases lay outside the gene matches. The CDR3: CASNFRGKNTEAFF. The CDR3 DNA reads as TGTGCCAGCAACTTCAGGGGGAAGAACACTGAAGCTTTCTTT. Supplemented by reference TRBV28 and TRBJ1-1, the full variable domain reads DVKVTQSSRYLVKRTGEKVFLECVQDMDHENMFWYRQDPGLGLRLIYFSYDVKMKEKGDIPEGYSVSREKKERFSLILESASTNQTSMYLCASNFRGKNTEAFFGQGTRLTVV.

The J gene is TRBJ2-3, the V gene TRBV2, with 9 bases identical to TRBD1. Per germline, CDR1 SNHLY and CDR2 FYNNEI. The junction had 9 bases not matched to a gene; V was cut back by 6 bases and J by 2 bases. This CDR3 has 16 residues. DNA of the CDR3: TGTGCCAGCAGACGTGGGACAGGGTTCCTCACAGATACGCAGTATTTT. Translating gives CASRRGTGFLTDTQYF.